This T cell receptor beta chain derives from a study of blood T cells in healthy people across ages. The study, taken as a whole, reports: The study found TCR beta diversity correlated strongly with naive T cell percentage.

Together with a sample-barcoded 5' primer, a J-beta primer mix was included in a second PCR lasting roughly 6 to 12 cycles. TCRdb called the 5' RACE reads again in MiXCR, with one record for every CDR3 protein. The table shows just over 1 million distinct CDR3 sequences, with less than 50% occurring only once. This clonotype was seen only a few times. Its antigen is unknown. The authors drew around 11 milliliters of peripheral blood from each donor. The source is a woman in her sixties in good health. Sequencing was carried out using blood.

The CDR3 reads CASSSRKAGNYEQYF. For the CDR3, the DNA is TGTGCCAGCAGTTCCCGTAAAGCGGGGAACTACGAGCAGTACTTC. The chain is built from TRBV27 and TRBJ2-7; 7 positions match TRBD2. With V trimmed by 4 bases and J by 3 bases, 9 bases remained unmatched. Germline V gives CDR1 MNHEY, CDR2 SMNVEV (reference sequence). The CDR3 has 15 residues.